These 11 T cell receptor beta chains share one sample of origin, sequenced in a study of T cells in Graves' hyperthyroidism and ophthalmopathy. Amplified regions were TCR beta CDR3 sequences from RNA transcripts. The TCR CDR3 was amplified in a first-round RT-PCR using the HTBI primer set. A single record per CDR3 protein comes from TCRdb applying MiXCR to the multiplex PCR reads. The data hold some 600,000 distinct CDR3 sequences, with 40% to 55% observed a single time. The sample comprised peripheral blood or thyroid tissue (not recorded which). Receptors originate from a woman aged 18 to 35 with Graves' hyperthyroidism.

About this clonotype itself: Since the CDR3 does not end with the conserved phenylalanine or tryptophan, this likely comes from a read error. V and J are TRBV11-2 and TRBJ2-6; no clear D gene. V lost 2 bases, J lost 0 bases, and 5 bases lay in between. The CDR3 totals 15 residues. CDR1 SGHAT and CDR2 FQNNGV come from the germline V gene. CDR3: CASSLQVSGANVLTP. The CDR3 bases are TGTGCCAGCAGCTTACAGGTCTCTGGGGCCAACGTCCTGACTCCA.

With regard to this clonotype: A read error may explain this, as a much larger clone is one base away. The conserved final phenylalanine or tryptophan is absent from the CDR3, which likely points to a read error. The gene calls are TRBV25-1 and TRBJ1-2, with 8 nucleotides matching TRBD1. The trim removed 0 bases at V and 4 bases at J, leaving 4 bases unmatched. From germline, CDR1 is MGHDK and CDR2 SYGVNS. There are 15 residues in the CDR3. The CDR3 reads CASSEYGDRSYGYTL. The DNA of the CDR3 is TGTGCCAGCAGTGAATATGGGGACAGGTCCTATGGCTACACCCTC.

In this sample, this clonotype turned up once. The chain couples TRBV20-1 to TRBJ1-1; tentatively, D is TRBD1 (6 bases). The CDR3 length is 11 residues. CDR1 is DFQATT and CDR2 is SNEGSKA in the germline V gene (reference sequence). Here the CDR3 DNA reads TGCAGCTCGGACAGGAACACTGAAGCTTTCTTT. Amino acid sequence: CSSDRNTEAFF.

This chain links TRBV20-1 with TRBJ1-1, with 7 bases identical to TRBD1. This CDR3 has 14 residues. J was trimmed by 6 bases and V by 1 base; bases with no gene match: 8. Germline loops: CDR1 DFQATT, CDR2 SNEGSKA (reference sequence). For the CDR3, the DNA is TGCAGTGCTAGAGGGACAGGCGTCGGTCCTGAAGCTTTCTTT. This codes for CSARGTGVGPEAFF.

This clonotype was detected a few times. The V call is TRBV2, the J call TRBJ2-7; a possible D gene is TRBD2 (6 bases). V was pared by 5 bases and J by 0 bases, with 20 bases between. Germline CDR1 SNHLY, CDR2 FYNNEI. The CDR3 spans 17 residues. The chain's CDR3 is CASSPAVRDSSSYEQYF. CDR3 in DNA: TGTGCCAGCAGTCCAGCCGTCCGGGACTCAAGCTCCTACGAGCAGTACTTC.

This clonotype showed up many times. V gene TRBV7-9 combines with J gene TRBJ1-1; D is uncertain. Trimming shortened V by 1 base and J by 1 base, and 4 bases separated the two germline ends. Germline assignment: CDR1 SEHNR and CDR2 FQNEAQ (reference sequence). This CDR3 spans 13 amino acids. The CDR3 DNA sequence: TGTGCCAGCAGCTTAGAAGAGAACACTGAAGCTTTCTTT. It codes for CASSLEENTEAFF.

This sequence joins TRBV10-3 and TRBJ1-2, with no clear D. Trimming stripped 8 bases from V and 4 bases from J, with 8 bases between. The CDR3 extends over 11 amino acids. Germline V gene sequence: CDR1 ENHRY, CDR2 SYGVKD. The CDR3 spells CAIDKAYGYTF. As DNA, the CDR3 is TGTGCCATCGACAAGGCCTATGGCTACACCTTC.

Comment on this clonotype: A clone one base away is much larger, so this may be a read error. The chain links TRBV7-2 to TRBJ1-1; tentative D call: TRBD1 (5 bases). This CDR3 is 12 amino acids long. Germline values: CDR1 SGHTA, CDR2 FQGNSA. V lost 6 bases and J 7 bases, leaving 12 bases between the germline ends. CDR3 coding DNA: TGTGCCAGCAGACATGGGGGAGGTGAAGCTTTCTTT. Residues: CASRHGGGEAFF.

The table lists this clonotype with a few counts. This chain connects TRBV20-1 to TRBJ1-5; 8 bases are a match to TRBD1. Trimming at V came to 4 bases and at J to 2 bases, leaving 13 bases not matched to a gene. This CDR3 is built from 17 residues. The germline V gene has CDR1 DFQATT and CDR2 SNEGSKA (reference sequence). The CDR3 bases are TGCAGTGCTACTCAAGTCCCTGCGACAGGGGGCAATCAGCCCCAGCATTTT. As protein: CSATQVPATGGNQPQHF.

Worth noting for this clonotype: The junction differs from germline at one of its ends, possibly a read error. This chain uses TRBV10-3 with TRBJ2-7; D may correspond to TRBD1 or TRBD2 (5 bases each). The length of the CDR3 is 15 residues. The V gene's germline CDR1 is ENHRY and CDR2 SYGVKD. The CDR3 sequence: CASSYVGTAFYEQYF. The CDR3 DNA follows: TGTGCCAGCAGTTACGTCGGGACGGCATTCTACGAGCAGTACTTC.

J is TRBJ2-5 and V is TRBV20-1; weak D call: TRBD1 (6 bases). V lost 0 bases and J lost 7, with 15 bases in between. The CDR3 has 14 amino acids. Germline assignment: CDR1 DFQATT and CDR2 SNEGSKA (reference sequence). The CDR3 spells CSARDPRGRATQYF. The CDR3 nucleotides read TGCAGTGCTAGAGATCCCAGGGGTCGGGCGACCCAGTACTTC.